Included here is one T cell receptor (beta chain) sequence, with context. The target antigen is unknown. One junction end does not reproduce the germline sequence, and a read error may be involved. The method was immunoSEQ multiplex PCR; TCRdb's version includes in-frame clones alone and lacks a portion of them. The sample lists more than 100,000 clones, about nine tenths seen once, with about 1% in the top ten. These data belong to a study of OX40 agonist ivuxolimab in advanced cancers. Study-wide background: Participants averaged about 60 years of age (range about 23 to 90) and were 75% to 90% male. Treatment received earlier with anti-PD-1, anti-PD-L1 or anti-CTLA-4 agents was allowed, and over 30% had some. Whole-study results and caveats: Among T cells, CD8+ cells averaged more expanded clones than CD4+ cells.

The source was CD4+ or CD8+ T cells sorted from blood, collected in a trial of the OX40 agonist ivuxolimab. This receptor was identified in an adult with an advanced solid tumor such as melanoma, head and neck, liver or kidney cancer.

CDR3 protein: CASSDTGELFF. The CDR3 nucleotides read TGTGCCAGCAGTGACACTGGGGAGCTGTTTTTT. The V gene is TRBV28, the J gene TRBJ2-2; no reliable D call. Germline-derived CDR1 and CDR2 are MDHEN and SYDVKM. The CDR3 consists of 11 residues.